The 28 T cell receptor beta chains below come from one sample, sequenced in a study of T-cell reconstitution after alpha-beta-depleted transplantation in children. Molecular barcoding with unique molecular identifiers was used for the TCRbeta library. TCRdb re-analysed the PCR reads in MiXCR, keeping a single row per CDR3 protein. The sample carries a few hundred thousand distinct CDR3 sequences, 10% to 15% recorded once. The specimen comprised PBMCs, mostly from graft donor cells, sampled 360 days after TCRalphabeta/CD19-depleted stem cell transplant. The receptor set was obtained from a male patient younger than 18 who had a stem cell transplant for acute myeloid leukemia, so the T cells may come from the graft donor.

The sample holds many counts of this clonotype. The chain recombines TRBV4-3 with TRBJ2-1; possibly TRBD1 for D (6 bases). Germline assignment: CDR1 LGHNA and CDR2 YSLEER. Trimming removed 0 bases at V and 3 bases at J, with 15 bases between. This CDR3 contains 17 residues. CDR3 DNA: TGCGCCAGCAGCCAAGAGGAGTACACGGGACACTACAATGAGCAGTTCTTC. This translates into CASSQEEYTGHYNEQFF.

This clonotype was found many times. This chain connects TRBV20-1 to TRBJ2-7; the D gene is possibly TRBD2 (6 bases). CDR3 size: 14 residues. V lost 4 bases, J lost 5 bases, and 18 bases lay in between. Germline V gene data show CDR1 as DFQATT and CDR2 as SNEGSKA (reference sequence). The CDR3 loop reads CSATKRVAADEQYF. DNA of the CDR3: TGCAGTGCTACGAAGCGGGTAGCAGCGGACGAGCAGTACTTC.

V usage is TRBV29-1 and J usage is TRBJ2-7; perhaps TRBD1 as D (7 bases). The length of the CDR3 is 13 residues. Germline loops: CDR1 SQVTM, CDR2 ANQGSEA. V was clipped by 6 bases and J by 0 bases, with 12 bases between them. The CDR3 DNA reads TGCAGCGTGCAGGGGGGCAGCTCCTACGAGCAGTACTTC. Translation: CSVQGGSSYEQYF.

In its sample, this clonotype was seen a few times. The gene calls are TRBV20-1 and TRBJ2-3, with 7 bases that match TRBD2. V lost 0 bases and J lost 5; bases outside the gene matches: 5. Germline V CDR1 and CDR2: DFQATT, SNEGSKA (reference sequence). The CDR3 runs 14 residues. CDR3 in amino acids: CSARDREAGDTQYF. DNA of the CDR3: TGCAGTGCTAGAGATCGGGAGGCAGGAGATACGCAGTATTTT.

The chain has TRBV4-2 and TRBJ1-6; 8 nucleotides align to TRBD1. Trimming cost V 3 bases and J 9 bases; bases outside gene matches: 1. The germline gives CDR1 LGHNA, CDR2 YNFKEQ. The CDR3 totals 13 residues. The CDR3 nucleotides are TGTGCCAGCAGCCAGGACAGGGCTTCACCCCTCCACTTT. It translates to CASSQDRASPLHF.

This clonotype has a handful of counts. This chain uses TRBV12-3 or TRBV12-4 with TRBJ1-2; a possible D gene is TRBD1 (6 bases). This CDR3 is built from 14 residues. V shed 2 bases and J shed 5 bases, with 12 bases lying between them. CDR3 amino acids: CASSLSGTPYGYTF. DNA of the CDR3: TGTGCCAGCAGTTTATCCGGGACACCTTATGGCTACACCTTC.

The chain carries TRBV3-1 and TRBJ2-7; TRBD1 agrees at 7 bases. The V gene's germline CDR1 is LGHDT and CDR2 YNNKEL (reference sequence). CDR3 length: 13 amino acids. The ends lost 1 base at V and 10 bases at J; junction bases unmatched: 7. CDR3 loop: CASSQVRGTDQYF. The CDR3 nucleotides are TGTGCCAGCAGCCAAGTAAGAGGGACAGATCAGTACTTC.

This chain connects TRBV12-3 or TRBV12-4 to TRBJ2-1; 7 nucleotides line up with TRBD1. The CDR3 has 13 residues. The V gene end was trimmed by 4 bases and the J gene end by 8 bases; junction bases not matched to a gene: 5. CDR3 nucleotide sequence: TGTGCCAGCAGTTCCGACAGGGAATATGAGCAGTTCTTC. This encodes CASSSDREYEQFF.

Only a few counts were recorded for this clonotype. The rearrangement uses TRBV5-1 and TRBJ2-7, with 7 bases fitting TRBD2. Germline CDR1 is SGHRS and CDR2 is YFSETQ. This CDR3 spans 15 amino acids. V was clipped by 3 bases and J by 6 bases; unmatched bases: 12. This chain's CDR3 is CASSSRLREKSEQYF. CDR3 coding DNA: TGCGCCAGCAGCTCCCGCTTGCGGGAGAAAAGCGAGCAGTACTTC.

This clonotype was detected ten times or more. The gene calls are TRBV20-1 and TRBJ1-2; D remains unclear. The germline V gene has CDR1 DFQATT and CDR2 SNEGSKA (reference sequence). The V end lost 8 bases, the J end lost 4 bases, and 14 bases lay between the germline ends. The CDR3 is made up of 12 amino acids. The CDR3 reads CSSWTGSYGYTF. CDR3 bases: TGCAGTTCCTGGACGGGATCCTATGGCTACACCTTC.

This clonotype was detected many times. The CDR3 protein is CASSSRSGRNQETQYF. DNA of the CDR3: TGTGCCAGCAGTTCCCGTAGCGGGAGGAACCAAGAGACCCAGTACTTC. This rearrangement joins TRBV25-1 to TRBJ2-5; 10 bases match TRBD2. Trimming removed 5 bases from V and 0 bases from J; junction bases left unmatched: 6. CDR3 size: 16 residues. Germline CDR1 reads MGHDK; CDR2 reads SYGVNS.

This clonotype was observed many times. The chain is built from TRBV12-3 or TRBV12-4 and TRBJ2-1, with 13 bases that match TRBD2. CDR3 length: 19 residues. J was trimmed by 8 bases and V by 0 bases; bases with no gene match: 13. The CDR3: CASSLAQVFPGLAGHEQFF. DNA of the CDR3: TGTGCCAGCAGTTTAGCTCAGGTATTTCCGGGACTAGCGGGACATGAGCAGTTCTTC.

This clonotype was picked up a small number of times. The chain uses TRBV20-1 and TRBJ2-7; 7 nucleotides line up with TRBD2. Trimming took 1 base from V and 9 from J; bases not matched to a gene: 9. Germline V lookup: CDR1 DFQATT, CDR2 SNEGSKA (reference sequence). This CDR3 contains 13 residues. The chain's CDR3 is CSARGLAEIRQYF. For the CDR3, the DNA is TGCAGTGCTAGAGGCCTAGCGGAGATACGGCAGTACTTC.

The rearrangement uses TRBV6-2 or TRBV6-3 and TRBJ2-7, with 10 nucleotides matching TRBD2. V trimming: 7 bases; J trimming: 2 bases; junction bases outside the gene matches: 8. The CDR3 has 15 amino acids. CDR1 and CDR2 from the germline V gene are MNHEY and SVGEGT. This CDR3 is CASTLAGAPTYEQYF. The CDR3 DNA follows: TGTGCCAGCACGCTAGCGGGAGCCCCTACCTACGAGCAGTACTTC.

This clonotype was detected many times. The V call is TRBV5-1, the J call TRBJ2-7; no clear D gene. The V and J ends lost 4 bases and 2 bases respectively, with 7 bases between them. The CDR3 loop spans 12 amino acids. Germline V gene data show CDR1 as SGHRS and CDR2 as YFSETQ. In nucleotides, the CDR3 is TGCGCCAGCAGCACCGAGGCCTACGAGCAGTACTTC. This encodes CASSTEAYEQYF.

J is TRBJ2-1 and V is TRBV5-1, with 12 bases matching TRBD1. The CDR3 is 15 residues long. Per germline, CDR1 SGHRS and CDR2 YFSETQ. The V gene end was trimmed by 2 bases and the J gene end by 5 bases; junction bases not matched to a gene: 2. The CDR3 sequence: CASSFRDRGHNEQFF. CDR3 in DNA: TGCGCCAGCAGCTTCCGGGACAGGGGGCACAATGAGCAGTTCTTC.

This CDR3 reads CASSRRNLAVEYEQYF. CDR3 bases: TGTGCCAGCAGTCGGCGTAACCTAGCGGTGGAGTACGAGCAGTACTTC. This chain connects TRBV12-3 or TRBV12-4 to TRBJ2-7; 7 nucleotides align to TRBD2. J lost 4 bases, V lost 5 bases, and 14 bases had no gene match. The CDR3 covers 16 residues.

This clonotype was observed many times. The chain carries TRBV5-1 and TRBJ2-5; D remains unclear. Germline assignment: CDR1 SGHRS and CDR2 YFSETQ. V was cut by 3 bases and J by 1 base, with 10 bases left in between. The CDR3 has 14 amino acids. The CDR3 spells CASSSPRLQETQYF. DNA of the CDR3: TGCGCCAGCAGCTCCCCCAGACTCCAAGAGACCCAGTACTTC.

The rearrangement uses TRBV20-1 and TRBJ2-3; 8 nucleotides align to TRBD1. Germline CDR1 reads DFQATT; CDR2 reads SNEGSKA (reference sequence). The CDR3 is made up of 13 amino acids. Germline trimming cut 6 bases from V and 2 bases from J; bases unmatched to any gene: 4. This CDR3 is CSAPTGDTDTQYF. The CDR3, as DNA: TGCAGTGCCCCGACAGGGGACACAGATACGCAGTATTTT.

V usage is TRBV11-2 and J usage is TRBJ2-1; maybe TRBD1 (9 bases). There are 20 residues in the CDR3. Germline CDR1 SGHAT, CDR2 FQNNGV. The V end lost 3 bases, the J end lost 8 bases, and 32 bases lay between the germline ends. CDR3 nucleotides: TGTGCCAGCAGCTTCCCCGGGACAGGGCCCAGCGGGAGAGCTATGGATGAGCAGTTCTTC. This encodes CASSFPGTGPSGRAMDEQFF.

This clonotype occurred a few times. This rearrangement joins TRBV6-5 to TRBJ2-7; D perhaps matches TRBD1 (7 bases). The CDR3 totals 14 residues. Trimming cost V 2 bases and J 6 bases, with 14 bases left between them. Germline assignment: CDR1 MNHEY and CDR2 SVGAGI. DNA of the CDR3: TGTGCCAGCAGTTACCAACCAGGGGGAGGCGAGCAGTACTTC. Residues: CASSYQPGGGEQYF.

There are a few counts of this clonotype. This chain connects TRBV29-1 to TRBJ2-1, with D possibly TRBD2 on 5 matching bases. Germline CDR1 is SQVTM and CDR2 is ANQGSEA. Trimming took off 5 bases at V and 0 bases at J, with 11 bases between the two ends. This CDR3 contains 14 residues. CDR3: CSVRSTSSYNEQFF. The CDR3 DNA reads TGCAGCGTTCGGTCTACTAGCTCCTACAATGAGCAGTTCTTC.

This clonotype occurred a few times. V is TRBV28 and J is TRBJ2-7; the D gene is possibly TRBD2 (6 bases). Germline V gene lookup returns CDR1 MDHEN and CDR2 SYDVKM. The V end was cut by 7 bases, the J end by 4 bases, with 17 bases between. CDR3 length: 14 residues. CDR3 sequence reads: CASTEPSGPYEQYF. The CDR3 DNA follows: TGTGCCAGCACCGAACCGAGCGGGCCGTACGAGCAGTACTTC. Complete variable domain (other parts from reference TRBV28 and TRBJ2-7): DVKVTQSSRYLVKRTGEKVFLECVQDMDHENMFWYRQDPGLGLRLIYFSYDVKMKEKGDIPEGYSVSREKKERFSLILESASTNQTSMYLCASTEPSGPYEQYFGPGTRLTVT.

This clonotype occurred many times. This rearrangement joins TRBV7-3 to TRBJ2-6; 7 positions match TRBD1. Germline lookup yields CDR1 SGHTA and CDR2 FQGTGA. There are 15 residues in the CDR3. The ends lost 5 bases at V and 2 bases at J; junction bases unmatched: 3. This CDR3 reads CASSRTGPGANVLTF. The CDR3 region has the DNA TGTGCCAGCAGCCGGACAGGTCCTGGGGCCAACGTCCTGACTTTC.

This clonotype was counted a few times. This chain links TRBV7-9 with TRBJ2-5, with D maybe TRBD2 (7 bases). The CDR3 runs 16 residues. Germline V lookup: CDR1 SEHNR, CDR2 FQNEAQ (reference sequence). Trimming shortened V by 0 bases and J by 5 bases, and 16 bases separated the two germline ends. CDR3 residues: CASSLAGGGLLETQYF. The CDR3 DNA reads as TGTGCCAGCAGCTTAGCTGGCGGGGGCCTACTCGAGACCCAGTACTTC.

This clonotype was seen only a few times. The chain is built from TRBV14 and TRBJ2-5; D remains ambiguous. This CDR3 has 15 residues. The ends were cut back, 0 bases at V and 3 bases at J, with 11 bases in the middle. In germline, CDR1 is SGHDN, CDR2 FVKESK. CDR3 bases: TGTGCCAGCAGCCAAGATGGGGTCCTCAAAGAGACCCAGTACTTC. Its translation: CASSQDGVLKETQYF.

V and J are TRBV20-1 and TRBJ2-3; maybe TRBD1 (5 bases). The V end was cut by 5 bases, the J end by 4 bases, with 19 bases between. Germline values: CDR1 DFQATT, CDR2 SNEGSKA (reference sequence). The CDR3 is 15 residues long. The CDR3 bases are TGCAGTGCTCTCAACCCCTCGGCAGGGCCAGATACGCAGTATTTT. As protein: CSALNPSAGPDTQYF.

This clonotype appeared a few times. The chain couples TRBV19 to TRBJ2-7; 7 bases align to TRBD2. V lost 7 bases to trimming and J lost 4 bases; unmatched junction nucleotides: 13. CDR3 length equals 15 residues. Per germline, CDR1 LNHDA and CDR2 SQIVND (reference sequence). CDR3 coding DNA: TGTGCCAGTACCCTCCTCGGACTAGTCATTTACGAGCAGTACTTC. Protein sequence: CASTLLGLVIYEQYF.